The entry below describes one T cell receptor beta chain. Its specificity is not known. Some clones are missing from TCRdb's copy, which holds only in-frame ones; the method was immunoSEQ multiplex PCR. The sample holds around 26,000 clones, 88% seen once. Germline assignment: CDR1 LGHDT and CDR2 YNNKEL (reference sequence). V lost 5 bases and J lost 2; bases outside the gene matches: 7. The CDR3 covers 15 residues. This sample was included in a study of T cell responses to AZD1222 COVID-19 vaccine. Whole-study results and caveats: Of the AZD1222 recipients, only five to seven were seropositive at baseline. Across spike, vaccine-associated CD4 TCRs were found, dominant at 160-218 and 743-854.

The sequences come from peripheral blood, collected 28 days after the second AZD1222 dose. The genes are TRBV3-1 (or the pseudogene TRBV3-2) and TRBJ2-7; 9 bases match TRBD2. The source is an adult who received the AZD1222 COVID-19 vaccine. The CDR3 region is CASSGMGGGAYEQYF. The CDR3, as DNA: TGTGCCAGCAGCGGAATGGGCGGGGGGGCCTACGAGCAGTACTTC.